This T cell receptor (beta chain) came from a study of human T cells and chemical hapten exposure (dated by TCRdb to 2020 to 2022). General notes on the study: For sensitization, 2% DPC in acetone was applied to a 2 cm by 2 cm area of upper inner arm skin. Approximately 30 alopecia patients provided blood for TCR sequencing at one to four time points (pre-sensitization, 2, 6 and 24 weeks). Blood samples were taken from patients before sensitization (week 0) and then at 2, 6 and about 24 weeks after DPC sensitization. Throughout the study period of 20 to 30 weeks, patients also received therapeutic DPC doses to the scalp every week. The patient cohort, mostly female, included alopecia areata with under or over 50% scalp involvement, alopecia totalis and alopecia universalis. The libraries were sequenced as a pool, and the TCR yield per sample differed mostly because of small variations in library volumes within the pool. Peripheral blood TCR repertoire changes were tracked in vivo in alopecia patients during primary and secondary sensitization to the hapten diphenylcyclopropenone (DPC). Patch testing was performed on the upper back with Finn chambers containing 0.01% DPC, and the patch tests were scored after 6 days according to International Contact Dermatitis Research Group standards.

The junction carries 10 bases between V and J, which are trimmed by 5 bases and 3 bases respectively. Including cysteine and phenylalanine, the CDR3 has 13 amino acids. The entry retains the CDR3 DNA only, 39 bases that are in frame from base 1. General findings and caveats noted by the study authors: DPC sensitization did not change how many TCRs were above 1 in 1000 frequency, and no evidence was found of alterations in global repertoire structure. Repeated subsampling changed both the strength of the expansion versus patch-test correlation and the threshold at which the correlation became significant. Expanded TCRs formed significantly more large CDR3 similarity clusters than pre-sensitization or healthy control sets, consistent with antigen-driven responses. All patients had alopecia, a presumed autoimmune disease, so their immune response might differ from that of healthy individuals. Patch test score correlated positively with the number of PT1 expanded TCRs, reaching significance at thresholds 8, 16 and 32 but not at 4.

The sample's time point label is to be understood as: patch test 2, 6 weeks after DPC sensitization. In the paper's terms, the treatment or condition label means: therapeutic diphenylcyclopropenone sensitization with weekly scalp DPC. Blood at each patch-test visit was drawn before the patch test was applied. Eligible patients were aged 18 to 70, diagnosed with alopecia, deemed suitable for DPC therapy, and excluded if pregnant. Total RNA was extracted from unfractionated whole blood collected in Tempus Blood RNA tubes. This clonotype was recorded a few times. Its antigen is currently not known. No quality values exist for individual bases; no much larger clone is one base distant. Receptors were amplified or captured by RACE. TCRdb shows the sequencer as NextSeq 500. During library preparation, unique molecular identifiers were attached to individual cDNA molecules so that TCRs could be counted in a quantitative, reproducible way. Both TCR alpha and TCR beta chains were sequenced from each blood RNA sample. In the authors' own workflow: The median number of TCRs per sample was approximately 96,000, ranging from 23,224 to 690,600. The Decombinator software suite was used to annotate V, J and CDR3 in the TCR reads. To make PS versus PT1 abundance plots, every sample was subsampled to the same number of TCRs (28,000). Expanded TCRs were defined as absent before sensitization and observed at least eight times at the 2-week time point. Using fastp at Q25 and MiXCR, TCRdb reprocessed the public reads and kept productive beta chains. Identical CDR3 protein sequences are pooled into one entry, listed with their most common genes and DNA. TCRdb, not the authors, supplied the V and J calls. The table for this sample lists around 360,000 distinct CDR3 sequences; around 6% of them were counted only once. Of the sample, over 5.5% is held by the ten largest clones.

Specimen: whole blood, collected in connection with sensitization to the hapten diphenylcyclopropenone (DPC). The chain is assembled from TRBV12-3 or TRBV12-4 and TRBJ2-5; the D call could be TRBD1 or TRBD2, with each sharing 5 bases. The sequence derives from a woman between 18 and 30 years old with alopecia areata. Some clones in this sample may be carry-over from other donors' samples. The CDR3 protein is CASSTGTKETQYF. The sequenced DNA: TGTGCCAGCAGTACCGGGACGAAAGAGACCCAGTACTTC.